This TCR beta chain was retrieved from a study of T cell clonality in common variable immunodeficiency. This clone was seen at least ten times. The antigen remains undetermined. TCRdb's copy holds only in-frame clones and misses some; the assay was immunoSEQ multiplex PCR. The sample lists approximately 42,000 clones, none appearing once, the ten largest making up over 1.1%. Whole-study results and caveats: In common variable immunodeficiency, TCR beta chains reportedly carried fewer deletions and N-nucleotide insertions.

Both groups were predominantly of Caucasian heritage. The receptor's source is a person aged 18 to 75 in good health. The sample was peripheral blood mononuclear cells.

The part of the CDR3 DNA that was read is TGCAGTGCTAGACCTGGGACAGGGGGTACTGAA. Translating gives CSARPGTGGTE. The entire CDR3 reads CSARPGTGGTEAFF. The rearrangement joins TRBV20-1 to TRBJ1-1; 11 bases fit TRBD1. The read comes to an end 3 residues before the CDR3 does, leaving the germline J gene to fill in the end. This CDR3 has 14 amino acids. The germline V gene encodes CDR1 DFQATT and CDR2 SNEGSKA (reference sequence). V lost 2 bases and J lost 5; bases outside the gene matches: 4.